This passage covers 24 T cell receptor beta chains from one sample sequenced in a study of shared clonotypes between healthy human individuals. The assay was immunoSEQ multiplex PCR, and TCRdb's table has in-frame clones only and misses some. This sample has 2 million to 2.5 million clones, with about 95% found just once. Naive CD8 isolation took CD45RO-negative cells positively selected for CCR7 and excluded terminally differentiated effector memory CD45RA+ cells. The sample comprised naive CD8+ T cells sorted from blood. The receptors here all came from a man aged 18 to 30 in good health.

DNA for the CDR3: TGCGCCAGCAGCCACCCGAGGGGGGTCGAAGAGACCCAGTACTTC. Amino acid sequence: CASSHPRGVEETQYF. The V call is TRBV4-1, the J call TRBJ2-5, with D perhaps assigned TRBD1 or TRBD2 (6 bases each). Germline loops: CDR1 MGHRA, CDR2 YSYEKL. This CDR3 is built from 15 residues. V gave up 3 bases and J gave up 3 bases, with 14 bases separating them.

With respect to this clone: Different DNA sequences within this sample yield the same CDR3. For the CDR3, the DNA is TGTGCCAGCAGCTCTACAGGGAACTATGGCTACACCTTC. Translation: CASSSTGNYGYTF. The V gene is TRBV7-9, the J gene TRBJ1-2, with D perhaps matching TRBD1 (6 bases). V was trimmed by 4 bases and J by 2 bases, leaving 8 bases between them. The CDR3 is 13 residues long. Germline CDR1 is SEHNR and CDR2 is FQNEAQ (reference sequence).

The CDR3 DNA reads as TGTGCCAGCTGGAGCGGAGGGGGCACAGATACGCAGTATTTT. This codes for CASWSGGGTDTQYF. This chain connects TRBV11-2 to TRBJ2-3; possibly TRBD2 for D (6 bases). The CDR3 loop spans 14 amino acids. The V end lost 8 bases, the J end lost 1 base, and 13 bases lay between the germline ends. Germline lookup yields CDR1 SGHAT and CDR2 FQNNGV.

The chain uses TRBV10-3 and TRBJ2-7, with a possible D match to TRBD2 (5 bases). This CDR3 spans 14 amino acids. Germline-derived CDR1 and CDR2 are ENHRY and SYGVKD. Trimming pared 8 bases from V and 6 bases from J, leaving 20 bases between. CDR3 DNA: TGTGCCATCGCAAGCCGGACTGCGCCCTCCGAGCAGTACTTC. As protein: CAIASRTAPSEQYF.

This clone was seen repeatedly, ten times or more. This same CDR3 is encoded by further DNA sequences in the sample. The J gene is TRBJ1-2, the V gene TRBV9; D might be TRBD1 (6 bases). V was pared by 0 bases and J by 5 bases, with 8 bases between. This CDR3 contains 13 residues. CDR1 SGDLS and CDR2 YYNGEE come from the germline V gene. The CDR3 nucleotides are TGTGCCAGCAGCGTAGGGGACACGTATGGCTACACCTTC. This encodes CASSVGDTYGYTF. Supplemented by reference TRBV9 and TRBJ1-2, the full variable domain reads DSGVTQTPKHLITATGQRVTLRCSPRSGDLSVYWYQQSLDQGLQFLIQYYNGEERAKGNILERFSAQQFPDLHSELNLSSLELGDSALYFCASSVGDTYGYTFGSGTRLTVV.

This chain joins TRBV6-1 and TRBJ2-7, with TRBD2 matching 7 bases. CDR1 MNHNS and CDR2 SASEGT come from the germline V gene. The ends lost 2 bases at V and 0 bases at J; junction bases unmatched: 1. The CDR3 is 14 amino acids. The CDR3 here is CASSERGVSYEQYF. CDR3 nucleotides: TGTGCCAGCAGTGAACGGGGGGTCTCCTACGAGCAGTACTTC.

This chain links TRBV9 with TRBJ1-2; D possibly corresponds to TRBD1 (6 bases). Germline V CDR1 and CDR2: SGDLS, YYNGEE. Trimming left V 0 bases short and J 4 bases short, with 13 bases between. The CDR3 is 15 amino acids. CDR3 sequence (DNA): TGTGCCAGCAGCGTAGGTGGGGGCGGCTCCTATGGCTACACCTTC. It yields the protein CASSVGGGGSYGYTF.

This chain links TRBV7-2 with TRBJ2-3; no definite D call. The germline V and J ends were trimmed by 1 base and 4 bases, with 15 bases remaining between them. Germline loops: CDR1 SGHTA, CDR2 FQGNSA. This CDR3 comprises 16 residues. CDR3 sequence reads: CASSLGNIRLADTQYF. In DNA, the CDR3 is TGTGCCAGCAGCTTAGGAAACATTCGGTTGGCAGATACGCAGTATTTT.

J is TRBJ2-7 and V is TRBV5-6; no clear D gene. Germline values: CDR1 SGHDT, CDR2 YYEEEE. Trimming removed 4 bases from V and 4 bases from J, with 24 bases in between. The CDR3 is 17 amino acids. This chain's CDR3 is CASSPMMAAREEYEQYF. For the CDR3, the DNA is TGTGCCAGCAGCCCCATGATGGCAGCGCGCGAGGAGTACGAGCAGTACTTC.

This clone was seen only a few times. This rearrangement joins TRBV13 to TRBJ1-6; TRBD1 is a possible D gene (6 bases). The CDR3 totals 14 residues. CDR1 and CDR2 from the germline V gene are PRHDT and FYEKMQ (reference sequence). V dropped 3 bases and J dropped 9 bases, with 12 bases sitting between them. The CDR3, as DNA: TGTGCCAGCAGCTTGGATGGGGGCTCTTCACCCCTCCACTTT. Translating it yields CASSLDGGSSPLHF.

The rearrangement uses TRBV6-5 and TRBJ1-2; D not certain. Germline-derived CDR1 and CDR2 are MNHEY and SVGAGI. This CDR3 region has 13 residues. Between the trimmed V and J ends, which lost 2 bases and 1 base, there was a span of 5 bases. The chain's CDR3 is CASSYRLNYGYTF. The DNA for the CDR3 is TGTGCCAGCAGTTACAGGCTTAACTATGGCTACACCTTC.

This clone has just a few counts. The same CDR3 can be traced to other DNA sequences in this sample. This chain uses TRBV7-9 with TRBJ1-1; D gene ambiguous. The germline CDR1 and CDR2 sequences are SEHNR and FQNEAQ (reference sequence). The CDR3 length is 13 residues. Trimming removed 5 bases at V and 1 base at J, with 8 bases between. The CDR3 sequence is CASSPSENTEAFF. The DNA of the CDR3 is TGTGCCAGCAGCCCCTCCGAGAACACTGAAGCTTTCTTT.

The V call is TRBV27, the J call TRBJ1-5; D gene uncertain. From germline, CDR1 is MNHEY and CDR2 SMNVEV (reference sequence). The V and J ends lost 5 bases and 7 bases respectively, with 15 bases between them. The CDR3 extends over 14 amino acids. The CDR3 spells CASSPGLFAQPQHF. The CDR3 DNA follows: TGTGCCAGCAGTCCGGGCCTGTTTGCGCAGCCCCAGCATTTT.

J is TRBJ2-4 and V is TRBV5-6; TRBD1 matches at 11 bases. Losses at the gene ends were 4 bases for V and 7 bases for J; bases not matched to a gene: 4. Germline CDR1 SGHDT, CDR2 YYEEEE. The CDR3 runs 14 residues. CDR3 residues: CASSQGQGGNIQYF. The CDR3 nucleotides are TGTGCCAGCAGCCAGGGACAGGGGGGGAACATTCAGTACTTC.

With regard to this clone: One end of the junction is discordant with germline, which a read error may explain. The rearrangement joins TRBV19 to TRBJ2-5, with TRBD1 matching 8 bases. Per the germline V gene, CDR1 is LNHDA and CDR2 is SQIVND (reference sequence). The CDR3 is made up of 15 amino acids. CDR3 sequence (DNA): TGTGCCCGTAGTCCAGAGGACAGGGATCAAGAGACCCAGTACTTC. Protein: CARSPEDRDQETQYF.

In the case of this clone: The junction does not match germline at one end; this may be a read error. This chain links TRBV6-1 with TRBJ2-7, with no clear D. The CDR3 is made up of 16 amino acids. Germline V lookup: CDR1 MNHNS, CDR2 SASEGT. The CDR3 DNA follows: TGTGCCAGCAGTGAAAAGGTGTCCGCTTATTCCTCCGAGCAGTACTTC. This gives the protein CASSEKVSAYSSEQYF.

The chain uses TRBV10-3 and TRBJ2-3; D is undetermined. Germline V gene sequence: CDR1 ENHRY, CDR2 SYGVKD. Trimming shortened V by 8 bases and J by 1 base, and 7 bases separated the two germline ends. The CDR3 has 12 residues. The CDR3 coding sequence is TGTGCCATCGGCTCCGGCACAGATACGCAGTATTTT. This codes for CAIGSGTDTQYF.

The sample holds one count of this clone. This chain links TRBV2 with TRBJ2-5, with D tentatively TRBD1 (6 bases). CDR3 size: 16 residues. Germline V gene lookup returns CDR1 SNHLY and CDR2 FYNNEI. V was pared by 2 bases and J by 4 bases, with 17 bases between. CDR3 region: CASSEFTGLNTETQYF. The CDR3 DNA is TGTGCCAGCAGTGAATTCACAGGGCTGAATACAGAGACCCAGTACTTC.

This rearrangement joins TRBV15 to TRBJ2-7; D gene uncertain. Germline lookup yields CDR1 LNHNV and CDR2 YYDKDF (reference sequence). V lost 0 bases and J lost 0, with 9 bases in between. This CDR3 spans 15 amino acids. The CDR3 loop reads CATSRDPQSSYEQYF. For the CDR3, the DNA is TGTGCCACCAGCAGAGATCCCCAATCCTCCTACGAGCAGTACTTC.

The V and J genes are TRBV21-1 and TRBJ1-3; no check of the table's D call, TRBD1, against the DNA was made. TRBV21-1 is flagged as a pseudogene. The CDR3 contains 16 residues. The CDR3 protein is CASSKTQGAKGNTIYF. In DNA form, the CDR3 reads TGTGCCAGCAGCAAAACGCAGGGGGCGAAAGGAAACACCATATATTTT.

V gene TRBV4-1 combines with J gene TRBJ2-3, with D perhaps assigned TRBD1 or TRBD2 (5 bases each). The CDR3 is made up of 16 amino acids. The V gene's germline CDR1 is MGHRA and CDR2 YSYEKL. The ends were cut back, 3 bases at V and 3 bases at J, with 16 bases in the middle. In nucleotides, the CDR3 is TGCGCCAGCAGCCAGGAAGGGGACCCCCGAACAGATACGCAGTATTTT. Protein product: CASSQEGDPRTDTQYF.

The chain recombines TRBV5-5 with TRBJ1-6; 7 bases map to TRBD1. The germline V gene encodes CDR1 SGHKS and CDR2 YYEKEE (reference sequence). V was clipped by 5 bases and J by 0 bases; unmatched bases: 5. This CDR3 comprises 16 residues. The CDR3 DNA sequence: TGTGCCAGCAGTTCACAGGGGCTCTCCTATAATTCACCCCTCCACTTT. Its protein product is CASSSQGLSYNSPLHF. The full variable domain, in which reference TRBV5-5 and TRBJ1-6 provide the parts outside the CDR3, is DAGVTQSPTHLIKTRGQQVTLRCSPISGHKSVSWYQQVLGQGPQFIFQYYEKEERGRGNFPDRFSARQFPNYSSELNVNALLLGDSALYLCASSSQGLSYNSPLHFGNGTRLTVT.

The chain has TRBV28 and TRBJ2-1; perhaps TRBD1 as D (5 bases). V was shortened by 3 bases and J by 0 bases, with 18 bases between the two germline ends. CDR1 and CDR2 (germline): MDHEN, SYDVKM. The CDR3 extends over 18 amino acids. The CDR3: CASSFAPTGGVSYNEQFF. CDR3 in DNA: TGTGCCAGCAGTTTTGCCCCCACAGGTGGAGTCTCCTACAATGAGCAGTTCTTC.

The chain has TRBV27 and TRBJ2-3, with 8 bases identical to TRBD1. The CDR3 totals 17 residues. J gave up 2 bases and V 6 bases, and 13 bases lay outside the gene matches. Germline V CDR1 and CDR2: MNHEY, SMNVEV (reference sequence). The chain's CDR3 is CASSLFPGQVITDTQYF. CDR3 DNA sequence: TGTGCCAGCAGCCTTTTCCCGGGACAGGTGATCACAGATACGCAGTATTTT.